This TCR beta chain was identified during a study of blood T cell repertoires in COVID-19. Unmatched junction bases numbered 2, after V lost 5 bases and J lost 4 bases. The CDR3 is 13 residues long. Profiled with immunoSEQ multiplex PCR; TCRdb holds only in-frame clones, not every one. This table holds around 150,000 clones, 87% found once. This TCR derives from a woman aged 60-75 years with active or convalescent COVID-19. The J gene is TRBJ1-5, the V gene TRBV12-3 or TRBV12-4; 7 positions agree with TRBD1. Sequencing used peripheral blood. CDR3: CASSGDRNQPQHF. CDR3 nucleotides: TGTGCCAGCAGTGGGGACAGAAATCAGCCCCAGCATTTT.